This entry concerns a single TCR beta chain. Its antigen is unidentified. These data are taken from a study of Ad26.COV2.S vaccination and SARS-CoV-2 variants. The overall study: COV1001, an Ad26.COV2.S trial, supplied this vaccine-arm donor.

Trimming removed 6 bases at V and 0 bases at J, with 15 bases between. Germline loops: CDR1 LNHDA, CDR2 SQIVND (reference sequence). The CDR3 has 16 residues. Study-wide results and caveats: Vaccinated individuals (as opposed to placebo recipients) had higher spike-specific TCR breadth. Comparable non-spike TCR breadth was observed in vaccine and placebo recipients.

Stated treatment: around 19 received Ad26.COV2.S at low or high dose, single or two shots; roughly five received placebo; per-sample allocation not given. On day 63 after the first injection, vaccine and placebo recipients gave samples. Profiling relied on immunoSEQ multiplex PCR, and the TCRdb table lists in-frame clones only, not all of them. This sample has hundreds of thousands of clones, with roughly nine tenths found just once. The chain recombines TRBV19 with TRBJ2-1; no definite D call. The TCR comes from a person aged 18-60 years who received the Ad26.COV2.S COVID-19 vaccine or a placebo. The specimen was peripheral blood, collected in a trial of Ad26.COV2.S vaccine versus placebo. The CDR3 loop reads CASSPRPFGSYNEQFF. The CDR3 nucleotides are TGTGCCAGTAGCCCCCGGCCTTTCGGCTCCTACAATGAGCAGTTCTTC.